The rows below give T cell receptor beta chains drawn from one sample of a study of shared clonotypes between healthy human individuals. Sequencing was performed with immunoSEQ multiplex PCR; in TCRdb, only in-frame clones are kept and a portion is missing. The top ten clones hold over 12% of a sample with about 100,000 clones, about half of them seen once. The sample taken for sequencing was PBMCs. Receptors were obtained from a woman between 35 and 50 years old in good health. Some clones in this sample may be carry-over from other donors' samples. CDR3s include the opening cysteine and the closing phenylalanine or tryptophan. A D gene is named only where the DNA matches it firmly. Clone size is stated in some rows and not others, as once, few, many or a class when expanded.

TRBV5-1	NA	NA	TRBJ1-1	TGCGCCAGCAGCTTGATTTCAGGCTCTATGAACACTGAAGCTTTCTTT	CASSLISGSMNTEAFF
TRBV27	TRBD1	few	TRBJ2-1	TGTGCCAGCAGTCAACGACAGGGCGGGAATGAGCAGTTCTTC	CASSQRQGGNEQFF
TRBV4-2	NA	medium-sized	TRBJ1-5	TGTGCCAGCAGCCAAGGGGACGGTCAGCCCCAGCATTTT	CASSQGDGQPQHF
TRBV5-4	NA	NA	TRBJ2-2	TGTGCCAGCAGCTTGGGGGGGTTCGGGGAGCTGTTTTTT	CASSLGGFGELFF
TRBV7-9	TRBD1	NA	TRBJ1-4	TGTGCCAGCAGCTTTTCAGGGGGAGAAAAACTGTTTTTT	CASSFSGGEKLFF
TRBV6-4	TRBD1	NA	TRBJ2-1	TGTGCCAGCAGCCGGGGACAGGAAGCCAATGAGCAGTTCTTC	CASSRGQEANEQFF
TRBV5-1	TRBD1	NA	TRBJ2-7	TGCGCCAGCTCGACGACAGGGCTAAGGTCCTACGAGCAGTACTTC	CASSTTGLRSYEQYF
TRBV7-3	TRBD2	NA	TRBJ2-3	TGTGCCAGCAGCTTAATAGCGGGAGGGACAGATACGCAGTATTTT	CASSLIAGGTDTQYF
TRBV6-1	NA	NA	TRBJ2-7	TGTGCCAGCCAACAGGTATTGTACGAGCAGTACTTC	CASQQVLYEQYF
TRBV30	NA	NA	TRBJ1-6	TGTGCCTGGGGACGGGACAATTCACCCCTCCACTTT	CAWGRDNSPLHF
TRBV28	NA	many	TRBJ2-2	TGTGCCAGCAGTCCCCAGGTCACCGGGGAGCTGTTTTTT	CASSPQVTGELFF
TRBV2	NA	many	TRBJ1-4	TGTGCCACCCAGACAAGTACTAATGAAAAACTGTTTTTT	CATQTSTNEKLFF
TRBV10-3	TRBD2	NA	TRBJ2-7	TGTGCCATCAGCGATTCCGGTACTAGCGGGTTAGACGAGCAGTACTTC	CAISDSGTSGLDEQYF
TRBV29-1	NA	NA	TRBJ2-1	TGCAGCGCCGCCCGGGGAGAGTGGGACAATGAGCAGTTCTTC	CSAARGEWDNEQFF
TRBV4-1	TRBD2	NA	TRBJ2-3	TGCGCCAACAGCCAAAGCGGGACCTCTGGAGATACGCAGTATTTT	CANSQSGTSGDTQYF
TRBV30	NA	NA	TRBJ2-7	TGTGCCTGGAGTGTTTTGGGGTACGAGCAGTACTTC	CAWSVLGYEQYF
TRBV4-3	TRBD2	NA	TRBJ2-5	TGCGCCAGCAGCCAAGATTTAGGGCGGGGGGAGACCCAGTACTTC	CASSQDLGRGETQYF
TRBV4-2	TRBD1	many	TRBJ1-2	TGTGCCAGCAGCCCCTTAACTCTCCGACAGGGAGGTAGCGGCTACACCTTC	CASSPLTLRQGGSGYTF
TRBV30	TRBD1	few	TRBJ1-1	TGTGCCTGGAGTTCGACAGGGAGTGAAGCTTTCTTT	CAWSSTGSEAFF
TRBV30	NA	once	TRBJ1-5	TGTGCCTGGAGTGTAAGTGAAGCGGAGCCCCAGCATTTT	CAWSVSEAEPQHF
TRBV6-6	NA	NA	TRBJ2-3	TGTGCCACCACTTACACAGATACGCAGTATTTT	CATTYTDTQYF
TRBV29-1	TRBD2	NA	TRBJ2-5	TGCAGCGTTCTGCCAGCGGGAGGCCAAGAGACCCAGTACTTC	CSVLPAGGQETQYF
TRBV30	NA	NA	TRBJ2-5	TGTGCCTGGAGTGTGGGAGAGACCCAGTACTTC	CAWSVGETQYF
TRBV6-1	NA	NA	TRBJ1-5	TGTGCCAGCAGCGCCAATAATCAGCCCCAGCATTTT	CASSANNQPQHF
TRBV13	NA	many	TRBJ2-7	TGTGCCAGCAGCCCCCACCGCGCATCACTGTACTACGAGCAGTACTTC	CASSPHRASLYYEQYF
TRBV7-9	TRBD2	NA	TRBJ2-5	TGTGCCAGCGGGAGACTAGCGGGACGTACCCAGTACTTC	CASGRLAGRTQYF
TRBV5-4	NA	many	TRBJ2-7	TGTGCCAGCAGCCTAAACGGAGGTAGCTACTCCTACGAGCAGTACTTC	CASSLNGGSYSYEQYF
TRBV29-1	TRBD1	few	TRBJ1-1	TGCAGCGTAAAAGTGACAGGGGGTATGACTGAAGCTTTCTTT	CSVKVTGGMTEAFF
TRBV28	NA	many	TRBJ2-7	TGTGCCAGCAGTTTAAAATTCTACTACGAGCAGTACTTC	CASSLKFYYEQYF
TRBV5-4	NA	NA	TRBJ2-7	TGTGCCAGCAGCTTGGGAGCGGATACCTACGAGCAGTACTTC	CASSLGADTYEQYF
TRBV2	NA	many	TRBJ1-2	TGTGCCAGCAGTCAATCAGAGGCCTATAACTATGGCTACACCTTC	CASSQSEAYNYGYTF
TRBV6-1	NA	NA	TRBJ1-4	TGTGCCAGCAGTGAAGTTCTGGGATCCTATAATGAAAAACTGTTTTTT	CASSEVLGSYNEKLFF
TRBV11-2	NA	few	TRBJ2-7	TGTGCCAGCAGCAATAGGGTGTCCGGGCACTACGAGCAGTACTTC	CASSNRVSGHYEQYF
TRBV4-1	NA	NA	TRBJ2-5	TGCGCCAGCAGCCAAGATCAGGGGCCGGAGACCCAGTACTTC	CASSQDQGPETQYF
TRBV2	NA	few	TRBJ1-5	TGTGCCAGCAGCGCCAATAATCAGCCCCAGCATTTT	CASSANNQPQHF
TRBV29-1	TRBD1	few	TRBJ2-7	TGCAGCGTTCACGGACAGGCCTACGAGCAGTACTTC	CSVHGQAYEQYF
TRBV15	NA	NA	TRBJ1-5	TGTGCCACCACCGAGGATCTGGGCAATCAGCCCCAGCATTTT	CATTEDLGNQPQHF
TRBV11-2	NA	many	TRBJ1-2	TGTGCCAGCAGCTTTACAGGGCTTCGGGGCTACACCTTC	CASSFTGLRGYTF
TRBV28	NA	NA	TRBJ2-7	TGTGCCAGCAGTTCCGCGGTCGAGCAGTACTTC	CASSSAVEQYF
TRBV18	NA	few	TRBJ1-1	TGTGCCAGCTCACCAACCCGGAACACTGAAGCTTTCTTT	CASSPTRNTEAFF
TRBV28	TRBD1	NA	TRBJ1-5	TGTGCCAGCAGTTGGGGACAGCCGAATCAGCCCCAGCATTTT	CASSWGQPNQPQHF
TRBV5-1	NA	once	TRBJ2-7	TGCGCCAGCAGCTTGGGGCCGGAGCAGTACTTC	CASSLGPEQYF
TRBV6-4	TRBD1	NA	TRBJ1-2	TGTGCCAGCAGTGACTCGACAGGGGTTGGCTACACCTTC	CASSDSTGVGYTF
TRBV27	TRBD1	few	TRBJ1-2	TGTGCCAGCAGTTCCAGGACAGGGATCGGCTATGGCTACACCTTC	CASSSRTGIGYGYTF
TRBV4-2	TRBD1	medium-sized	TRBJ1-2	TGTGCCAGCAGCCAAGACTTTGGGGACAGGGATTATGGCTACACCTTC	CASSQDFGDRDYGYTF
TRBV30	NA	NA	TRBJ2-3	TGTGCCTGGAGTGTAGGTCTACCTAGCACAGATACGCAGTATTTT	CAWSVGLPSTDTQYF
TRBV2	TRBD1	few	TRBJ1-2	TGTGCCAGCAGCCAGGACAGGGTCGGCTACACCTTC	CASSQDRVGYTF
TRBV12-5	NA	once	TRBJ2-2	TGTGCTAGTGGTTTTCTTACGGACCGCACCGGGGAGCTGTTTTTT	CASGFLTDRTGELFF
TRBV20-1	NA	NA	TRBJ2-1	TGCAGTGCGCGAACGCGGGGTAGGCAGTTCTTC	CSARTRGRQFF
TRBV7-9	TRBD1	few	TRBJ1-1	TGTGCCAGCAGCTTAGCGGGACAGCACACTGAAGCTTTCTTT	CASSLAGQHTEAFF